Following are 5 T cell receptor beta chains from one sample sequenced in a study of shared clonotypes between healthy human individuals. Naive CD8 isolation took CD45RO-negative cells positively selected for CCR7 and excluded terminally differentiated effector memory CD45RA+ cells. Here immunoSEQ multiplex PCR was the method, and the copy in TCRdb shows in-frame clones only, minus some. The data hold under 600,000 clones, with roughly 98% observed a single time. Sequencing was performed on naive CD8+ T cells sorted from blood. All receptors come from a man aged 25-45 years in good health.

The genes are TRBV28 and TRBJ1-4, with D uncertain. Germline-derived CDR1 and CDR2 are MDHEN and SYDVKM. The CDR3 has 15 residues. With 5 bases removed from V and 3 bases from J, the gap between germline ends came to 13 bases. The CDR3 region has the DNA TGTGCCAGCAGTCTACTCAAGAACGCTAATGAAAAACTGTTTTTT. It encodes CASSLLKNANEKLFF.

The chain carries TRBV4-1 and TRBJ1-2; 8 nucleotides line up with TRBD1. The V segment lost 4 bases and the J segment 3 bases; nucleotides outside the gene matches: 4. Germline lookup yields CDR1 MGHRA and CDR2 YSYEKL. This CDR3 has 14 residues. The CDR3 DNA sequence: TGCGCCAGCAGCCTAACGGACAGGGACTATGGCTACACCTTC. Amino acid sequence: CASSLTDRDYGYTF.

The rearrangement links TRBV5-1 to TRBJ2-5; D ambiguous. The CDR3 runs 14 residues. Germline-derived CDR1 and CDR2 are SGHRS and YFSETQ. Trimming took off 0 bases at V and 5 bases at J, with 11 bases between the two ends. The CDR3 reads CASSLATPLETQYF. Here the CDR3 DNA reads TGCGCCAGCAGCTTGGCGACACCACTCGAGACCCAGTACTTC.

The chain joins TRBV27 to TRBJ2-1, with 8 bases that match TRBD2. CDR3 length equals 14 residues. Germline V gene data show CDR1 as MNHEY and CDR2 as SMNVEV (reference sequence). Trimming removed 4 bases from V and 7 bases from J; junction bases left unmatched: 6. The CDR3 region has the DNA TGTGCCAGCAGTTGGGCTAGCGGGCGTAATGAGCAGTTCTTC. Encoded protein: CASSWASGRNEQFF.

The V call is TRBV18, the J call TRBJ2-1; 7 bases fit TRBD2. This CDR3 has 18 amino acids. Trimming at V came to 1 base and at J to 5 bases, leaving 14 bases not matched to a gene. Looked up from germline, CDR1 is KGHSH and CDR2 is LQKENI. DNA for the CDR3: TGTGCCAGCTCACCACTTGTTTGGGACTATTCCGGCGACAATGAGCAGTTCTTC. Amino acids: CASSPLVWDYSGDNEQFF.